Sequencing of this T cell receptor (beta chain) was carried out in a study of blood T cell repertoires in COVID-19 (dated by TCRdb to the early 2020s). A note on the overall study: The collaborator samples originated in the United States, Italy and Spain and spanned the acute and convalescent phases of COVID-19. Subjects who had been exposed to COVID-19, were actively infected with it, or had recovered from it provided the deeply sampled blood TCRbeta repertoires that made up the dataset. The prospective study material was composed of cDNA or gDNA derived from T cells, B-cell-depleted T cells, or PBMCs. Samples were obtained from the ongoing ImmuneRACE study (first 160 participants) and from 950 to 1,500 subjects provided by 6 global collaborators. Where available, HLA class I and class II types were obtained from metadata supplied by the sample provider rather than from assay-based typing. The repertoires were released in a freely available public database intended as a resource for research on the immune response to SARS-CoV-2. The sample metadata nearly always contained a de-identified subject ID, COVID-19 status, age in years and sex.

CDR1 and CDR2, per the germline V gene, are SGHAT and FQNNGV. V sheds 5 bases and J sheds 1 base, leaving 17 bases between their ends. Measured from the cysteine to the phenylalanine, the CDR3 is 16 residues long. Only the CDR3 region is kept as DNA, spanning 48 bases read in frame from base 1. What the work shows at the level of the full study, not this receptor alone: The quantity of clinical and demographic metadata differed by source and by participant and was supplied without curation.

The immunoSEQ Assay, a bias-controlled multiplex PCR, was used to amplify TCRbeta CDR3 regions from genomic DNA. Under the source paper's analysis protocol: The number of nucleated cells in each sample was estimated from the amplification of reference gene primers within the assay. To quantify the absolute abundance of each unique TCRbeta CDR3 rearrangement, sequence reads were collapsed and filtered. For each sample, productive Simpson clonality was calculated by taking the square root of Simpson's diversity index across productive rearrangements. This is the immuneACCESS table as TCRdb keeps it, with only in-frame sequences that have V and J called. A part of the clones is gone; compared with another copy, unresolved V genes explain less than half, and the rest is unexplained. D and trimming were read from the DNA, whereas the V and J calls and clone size are those reported in that table. Within this sample are some 190,000 clones, with about 75% of them counted one time only. The ten largest clones capture 8.6% of the sample.

Whole blood was collected in K2EDTA tubes by collaborating institutions according to the institutions' own protocols. Collaborator samples were shipped for TCRbeta analysis as frozen whole blood, isolated PBMCs, or DNA extracted from either sample type. About this clone: Its antigen target is currently unknown. Qualities for individual bases were not recorded, and no much larger clone is one base off.

Material for sequencing was peripheral blood. This chain joins TRBV11-2 to TRBJ2-5; TRBD1 is perhaps the D gene, given 6 matching bases. The receptor was isolated from a woman between 50 and 59 years old with active or convalescent COVID-19. The DNA reads TGTGCCAGCAGCCGGGCCCTGGGGGCGCCCCAAGAGACCCAGTACTTC. This codes for CASSRALGAPQETQYF. Full variable domain (CDR3 extended with the reference TRBV11-2 and TRBJ2-5 proteins): EAGVAQSPRYKIIEKRQSVAFWCNPISGHATLYWYQQILGQGPKLLIQFQNNGVVDDSQLPKDRFSAERLKGVDSTLKIQPAKLEDSAVYLCASSRALGAPQETQYFGPGTRLLVL.